Listed here are 18 T cell receptor beta chains from one sample, sequenced in a study of cytomegalovirus exposure and HLA in healthy donors. The study ran its PCR with 60 Vbeta and 13 Jbeta primers. Profiled with immunoSEQ multiplex PCR; TCRdb holds only in-frame clones, not every one. The table lists around 140,000 clones, roughly 9.6% of them singletons. Input material: PBMCs. All receptors derive from a woman in her forties in good health and CMV-seropositive.

This clone has only a few counts. The chain joins TRBV19 to TRBJ1-6; 8 nucleotides match TRBD1. In germline, CDR1 is LNHDA, CDR2 SQIVND (reference sequence). The V segment lost 2 bases and the J segment 7 bases; nucleotides outside the gene matches: 7. The CDR3 extends over 16 amino acids. CDR3 loop: CASSIQGAGGNSPLHF. CDR3 nucleotide sequence: TGTGCCAGTAGTATACAGGGGGCAGGAGGGAATTCACCCCTCCACTTT.

This clone was seen a handful of times. The genes are TRBV11-3 and TRBJ1-1; no firm D call. The CDR3 covers 12 residues. Germline V gene lookup returns CDR1 SGHNT and CDR2 YENEEA. V was trimmed by 6 bases and J by 8 bases, leaving 13 bases between them. Here the CDR3 reads CASRPGQKEAFF. The DNA for the CDR3 is TGTGCCAGCAGACCGGGTCAAAAAGAAGCTTTCTTT.

This clone was counted between two and nine times. The chain joins TRBV5-1 to TRBJ2-4; TRBD1 agrees at 8 bases. The CDR3 has 15 residues. CDR1 and CDR2 from the germline V gene are SGHRS and YFSETQ. The trim removed 2 bases at V and 1 base at J, leaving 2 bases unmatched. The CDR3 coding sequence is TGCGCCAGCAGCTTACAGGGGGGCGCCAAAAACATTCAGTACTTC. Translated, it gives CASSLQGGAKNIQYF.

The rearrangement links TRBV11-2 to TRBJ1-1, with 8 positions matching TRBD1. With 6 bases clipped from V and 5 bases from J, the junction kept 11 bases outside the gene matches. The V gene's germline CDR1 is SGHAT and CDR2 FQNNGV. This CDR3 region has 15 residues. CDR3 in DNA: TGTGCCAGCAGTTTATTCGGACAGGGAGATACTGAAGCTTTCTTT. Its protein product is CASSLFGQGDTEAFF. Combining the CDR3 with reference TRBV11-2 and TRBJ1-1 gives the whole variable domain EAGVAQSPRYKIIEKRQSVAFWCNPISGHATLYWYQQILGQGPKLLIQFQNNGVVDDSQLPKDRFSAERLKGVDSTLKIQPAKLEDSAVYLCASSLFGQGDTEAFFGQGTRLTVV.

This clone was detected only a few times. The gene calls are TRBV19 and TRBJ2-3, with D perhaps TRBD2 (5 bases). Germline lookup yields CDR1 LNHDA and CDR2 SQIVND (reference sequence). Trimming removed 4 bases at V and 2 bases at J, with 10 bases between. There are 14 residues in the CDR3. Written as DNA, the CDR3 is TGTGCCAGTAGTAGCCGGACTTTCACAGATACGCAGTATTTT. Protein sequence: CASSSRTFTDTQYF.

The chain carries TRBV6-5 and TRBJ1-1; D call uncertain. In germline, CDR1 is MNHEY, CDR2 SVGAGI. The length of the CDR3 is 14 residues. Trimming took 1 base from V and 0 from J, leaving 6 bases between them. In DNA, the CDR3 is TGTGCCAGCAGTTACTTATCGGTGAACACTGAAGCTTTCTTT. Residues: CASSYLSVNTEAFF.

The chain employs TRBV5-8 and TRBJ2-3, with 7 bases fitting TRBD2. Germline-derived CDR1 and CDR2 are SGHTS and YDEGEE. The CDR3 is 13 residues long. Unmatched junction bases numbered 9, after V lost 5 bases and J lost 9 bases. The CDR3 coding sequence is TGTGCCAGCAGGAAGGACCAGGGAGGGACGCAGTATTTT. Translation: CASRKDQGGTQYF.

This clone showed up just a few times. The chain couples TRBV2 to TRBJ1-2; a weak D match, TRBD1 (6 bases). CDR3 length equals 15 residues. V lost 1 base and J 8 bases, leaving 17 bases between the germline ends. The germline CDR1 and CDR2 sequences are SNHLY and FYNNEI. This chain's CDR3 is CASSEGDTQVGGYTF. The CDR3 coding sequence is TGTGCCAGCAGTGAAGGGGACACTCAAGTGGGAGGCTACACCTTC.

This clone was recorded a few times. The V call is TRBV15, the J call TRBJ1-4; 10 bases align to TRBD1. The CDR3 runs 14 residues. Germline trimming cut 8 bases from V and 5 bases from J; bases unmatched to any gene: 5. The V gene's germline CDR1 is LNHNV and CDR2 YYDKDF (reference sequence). The CDR3 nucleotides read TGTGCCACCTCTAGGGACAGGGGAAATGAAAAACTGTTTTTT. It codes for CATSRDRGNEKLFF.

There are a few counts of this clone. The J gene is TRBJ1-4, the V gene TRBV5-1; the D is unclear. From germline, CDR1 is SGHRS and CDR2 YFSETQ. Trimming pared 0 bases from V and 8 bases from J, leaving 11 bases between. The CDR3 contains 14 residues. CDR3 sequence (DNA): TGCGCCAGCAGCTTGGGGAAGGGAGGGGAAAAACTGTTTTTT. This encodes CASSLGKGGEKLFF.

The chain employs TRBV7-2 and TRBJ2-2; 10 nucleotides line up with TRBD2. The V gene end was trimmed by 5 bases and the J gene end by 7 bases; junction bases not matched to a gene: 4. This CDR3 has 14 amino acids. CDR1 SGHTA and CDR2 FQGNSA come from the germline V gene. CDR3 in amino acids: CASSQRGGSGELFF. CDR3 DNA: TGTGCCAGCAGCCAGCGGGGGGGTAGCGGGGAGCTGTTTTTT.

The sample holds a few counts of this clone. The chain links TRBV5-4 to TRBJ2-2; tentatively, D is TRBD2 (6 bases). The CDR3 contains 15 residues. Looked up from germline, CDR1 is SGHNT and CDR2 is YYREEE (reference sequence). V was clipped by 0 bases and J by 5 bases, with 11 bases between them. The DNA of the CDR3 is TGTGCCAGCAGCTTGGCGTGGGCGGGAACCGGGGAGCTGTTTTTT. The encoded protein is CASSLAWAGTGELFF.

V is TRBV5-4 and J is TRBJ2-1, with TRBD2 matching over 8 bases. Germline trimming cut 4 bases from V and 4 bases from J; bases unmatched to any gene: 7. The CDR3 runs 15 residues. CDR1 and CDR2 from the germline V gene are SGHNT and YYREEE (reference sequence). The CDR3 region has the DNA TGTGCCAGCAGCCTAGGGGCTAGCGGGTACAATGAGCAGTTCTTC. It is translated as CASSLGASGYNEQFF.

This clone turned up a few times. This chain uses TRBV7-9 with TRBJ2-2; unclear D gene. This CDR3 region has 12 residues. The germline V and J ends were trimmed by 3 bases and 5 bases, with 4 bases remaining between them. Germline V lookup: CDR1 SEHNR, CDR2 FQNEAQ (reference sequence). The CDR3 DNA reads as TGTGCCAGCAGCTTCGGGACCGGGGAGCTGTTTTTT. Translation gives CASSFGTGELFF.

The J gene is TRBJ1-2, the V gene TRBV9, with TRBD1 as a possible D gene (6 bases). V dropped 0 bases and J dropped 1 base, with 10 bases sitting between them. The CDR3 is 15 residues long. CDR1 and CDR2 (germline): SGDLS, YYNGEE. As DNA, the CDR3 is TGTGCCAGCAGCGTAGGACAGGATCTTAACTATGGCTACACCTTC. This translates into CASSVGQDLNYGYTF.

The chain has TRBV5-1 and TRBJ2-1, with TRBD1 matching 9 bases. Germline CDR1 SGHRS, CDR2 YFSETQ. The CDR3 has 14 amino acids. The trim removed 2 bases at V and 4 bases at J, leaving 1 base unmatched. The CDR3 region has the DNA TGCGCCAGCAGCTTCGGACAGGGGTACAATGAGCAGTTCTTC. This gives the protein CASSFGQGYNEQFF.

This clone came up a few times. The V gene is TRBV12-5, the J gene TRBJ1-1, with a possible D match to TRBD1 (6 bases). The CDR3 spans 15 residues. V was pared by 3 bases and J by 1 base, with 12 bases between. In germline, CDR1 is LGHNT, CDR2 FRNRAP. CDR3 residues: CASGFPTGRNTEAFF. CDR3 DNA sequence: TGTGCTAGTGGTTTTCCGACAGGTCGGAACACTGAAGCTTTCTTT.

This clone was found a few times. V is TRBV9 and J is TRBJ2-6; 8 bases agree with TRBD1. V trimming: 0 bases; J trimming: 2 bases; junction bases outside the gene matches: 7. Per germline, CDR1 SGDLS and CDR2 YYNGEE. The CDR3 is 18 residues long. Here the CDR3 reads CASSVGPGGLAGANVLTF. CDR3 DNA sequence: TGTGCCAGCAGCGTAGGCCCAGGGGGCCTGGCTGGGGCCAACGTCCTGACTTTC.